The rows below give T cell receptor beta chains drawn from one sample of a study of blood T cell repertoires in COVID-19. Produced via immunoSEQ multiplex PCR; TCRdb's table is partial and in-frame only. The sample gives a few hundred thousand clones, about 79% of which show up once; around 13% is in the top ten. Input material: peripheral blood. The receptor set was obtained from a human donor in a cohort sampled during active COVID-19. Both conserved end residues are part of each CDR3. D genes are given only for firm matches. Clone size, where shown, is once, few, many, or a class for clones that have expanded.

CDR3 DNA: TGTGCCAGCAGCCTAGGACAGGGGGCGCATGGCTACACCTTC; CDR3 protein: CASSLGQGAHGYTF; J gene: TRBJ1-2; D gene: TRBD1; V gene: TRBV7-2; clone size: -
CDR3 DNA: TGTGCCAGCAGTTACCTACCCCGAGTAGCGGGATATAGCACAGATACGCAGTATTTT; CDR3 protein: CASSYLPRVAGYSTDTQYF; J gene: TRBJ2-3; D gene: TRBD2; V gene: TRBV6-2/TRBV6-3; clone size: -
CDR3 DNA: TGTGCCAGCAGCTTCCGACTAGCGGGAAGAAATGAGCAGTTCTTC; CDR3 protein: CASSFRLAGRNEQFF; J gene: TRBJ2-1; D gene: TRBD2; V gene: TRBV7-2; clone size: -
CDR3 DNA: TGTGCCAGCAGCCCGCGAACGGGGAGCTCCTACGAGCAGTACTTC; CDR3 protein: CASSPRTGSSYEQYF; J gene: TRBJ2-7; D gene: -; V gene: TRBV5-5; clone size: -
CDR3 DNA: TGTGCCAGCAGCCTCAGGGGCTGGCTAGAGACCCAGTACTTC; CDR3 protein: CASSLRGWLETQYF; J gene: TRBJ2-5; D gene: -; V gene: TRBV27; clone size: once
CDR3 DNA: TGTGCCAGCAGCCAAGGGCCAGGGAATCAGCCCCAGCATTTT; CDR3 protein: CASSQGPGNQPQHF; J gene: TRBJ1-5; D gene: -; V gene: TRBV3-1/TRBV3-2; clone size: few
CDR3 DNA: TGCGCCAGCAGCGGAGGACGGGGGGCGGACACTGAAGCTTTCTTT; CDR3 protein: CASSGGRGADTEAFF; J gene: TRBJ1-1; D gene: -; V gene: TRBV5-1; clone size: -
CDR3 DNA: TGTGCCAGCAGCTTAGAGGCAGGTTACTCCTACGAGCAGTACTTC; CDR3 protein: CASSLEAGYSYEQYF; J gene: TRBJ2-7; D gene: -; V gene: TRBV7-9; clone size: -
CDR3 DNA: TGTGCCAGCAGTTACACAGGTAGCGGGAGTGAAGAGACCCAGTACTTC; CDR3 protein: CASSYTGSGSEETQYF; J gene: TRBJ2-5; D gene: TRBD2; V gene: TRBV6-5; clone size: once
CDR3 DNA: TGTGCCAGCAGCCAAACACCGGGACAGGGGGCGTTTTCGTCACAGTTCTTC; CDR3 protein: CASSQTPGQGAFSSQFF; J gene: TRBJ2-1; D gene: TRBD1; V gene: TRBV3-1/TRBV3-2; clone size: -
CDR3 DNA: TGTGCCAGCAGCGGAGGGACAGTGAACACTGAAGCTTTCTTT; CDR3 protein: CASSGGTVNTEAFF; J gene: TRBJ1-1; D gene: TRBD1; V gene: TRBV2; clone size: -
CDR3 DNA: TGTGCCAGCAGTGGGACTAGCGGGAGTTCTACGCAGTATTTT; CDR3 protein: CASSGTSGSSTQYF; J gene: TRBJ2-3; D gene: TRBD2; V gene: TRBV6-4; clone size: -
CDR3 DNA: TGTGCCAGGTCCTACAGGGATACCTCACCCCAGTACTTC; CDR3 protein: CARSYRDTSPQYF; J gene: TRBJ2-5; D gene: -; V gene: TRBV2; clone size: -
CDR3 DNA: TGTGCCAGCAGCCAAGCGAAGACAGGCTCTGACGAGCAGTACTTC; CDR3 protein: CASSQAKTGSDEQYF; J gene: TRBJ2-7; D gene: -; V gene: TRBV3-1/TRBV3-2; clone size: -
CDR3 DNA: TGTGCCAGCAGCTTGGGGGGACTAGCGGGAGTAAACAGGTACAATGAGCAGTTCTTC; CDR3 protein: CASSLGGLAGVNRYNEQFF; J gene: TRBJ2-1; D gene: TRBD2; V gene: TRBV5-4; clone size: -
CDR3 DNA: TGTGCCAGCAGCAAACGACAGGTTAGGGCTAGCGGGATGCCCTACAATGAGCAGTTCTTC; CDR3 protein: CASSKRQVRASGMPYNEQFF; J gene: TRBJ2-1; D gene: -; V gene: TRBV21-1; clone size: once
CDR3 DNA: TGCAGCGTTGTTAGCGGCTACAATGAGCAGTTCTTC; CDR3 protein: CSVVSGYNEQFF; J gene: TRBJ2-1; D gene: -; V gene: TRBV29-1; clone size: -
CDR3 DNA: TGTGCCAGCAGTTTGTCACAGACCCTTTTGAATCAGCCCCAGCATTTT; CDR3 protein: CASSLSQTLLNQPQHF; J gene: TRBJ1-5; D gene: -; V gene: TRBV6-6; clone size: -
CDR3 DNA: TGTGCCAGTAGTCCCTCTTCTGGCAATCAGCCCCAGCATTTT; CDR3 protein: CASSPSSGNQPQHF; J gene: TRBJ1-5; D gene: -; V gene: TRBV19; clone size: -
CDR3 DNA: TGCGCCAGCAGCCCCGGGACTAGCAGTAATGAGCAGTTCTTC; CDR3 protein: CASSPGTSSNEQFF; J gene: TRBJ2-1; D gene: TRBD2; V gene: TRBV5-1; clone size: -
CDR3 DNA: TGCGCCAGCAGCTCTTCGACGGGAGCTAATGAGCAGTTCTTC; CDR3 protein: CASSSSTGANEQFF; J gene: TRBJ2-1; D gene: -; V gene: TRBV5-1; clone size: -
CDR3 DNA: TGTGCCAGCAGTGGACAGGGGGCAGGAGATACGCAGTATTTT; CDR3 protein: CASSGQGAGDTQYF; J gene: TRBJ2-3; D gene: TRBD1; V gene: TRBV2; clone size: -
CDR3 DNA: TGCGCCAGCAGCCCCACCGGGACAGGGACCTTCTATGGCTACACCTTC; CDR3 protein: CASSPTGTGTFYGYTF; J gene: TRBJ1-2; D gene: TRBD1; V gene: TRBV4-1; clone size: -
CDR3 DNA: TGTGCCAGCAACAGGGACAGGGGGCTCTTTGGGGAGCTGTTTTTT; CDR3 protein: CASNRDRGLFGELFF; J gene: TRBJ2-2; D gene: TRBD1; V gene: TRBV6-5; clone size: -
CDR3 DNA: TGCGCCAGCAGCCATGACTATTTCTACGAGCAGTACTTC; CDR3 protein: CASSHDYFYEQYF; J gene: TRBJ2-7; D gene: -; V gene: TRBV5-1; clone size: few
CDR3 DNA: TGTGCCAGCTCACCAATAACAGGGGGAAATCAGCCCCAGCATTTT; CDR3 protein: CASSPITGGNQPQHF; J gene: TRBJ1-5; D gene: TRBD1; V gene: TRBV18; clone size: -
CDR3 DNA: TGTGCCAGCAGTTCCCCCCCCAGTATTACAGATACGCAGTATTTT; CDR3 protein: CASSSPPSITDTQYF; J gene: TRBJ2-3; D gene: -; V gene: TRBV28; clone size: -
CDR3 DNA: TGTGCCAGCTCCCCTAGCGGGATGTCCTACAATGAGCAGTTCTTC; CDR3 protein: CASSPSGMSYNEQFF; J gene: TRBJ2-1; D gene: TRBD2; V gene: TRBV18; clone size: -
CDR3 DNA: TGCGCCAGCAGCCTGCGAATGGGAGTACGCCGGGGGACTAGCGGGACTCACGAGCAGTACTTC; CDR3 protein: CASSLRMGVRRGTSGTHEQYF; J gene: TRBJ2-7; D gene: TRBD2; V gene: TRBV4-1; clone size: -
CDR3 DNA: TGTGCCAGCAGTTACTCCGACAGTCCCAGAGAGACCCAGTACTTC; CDR3 protein: CASSYSDSPRETQYF; J gene: TRBJ2-5; D gene: -; V gene: TRBV6-5; clone size: -
CDR3 DNA: TGTGCCAGCAGCTTCGATGGGACAGGGGGGCGCAAAAACATTCAGTACTTC; CDR3 protein: CASSFDGTGGRKNIQYF; J gene: TRBJ2-4; D gene: TRBD1; V gene: TRBV7-2; clone size: -
CDR3 DNA: TGCGCCAGCAGCTTTTCTAGCGGGGTTGGAGATACGCAGTATTTT; CDR3 protein: CASSFSSGVGDTQYF; J gene: TRBJ2-3; D gene: TRBD2; V gene: TRBV5-1; clone size: -
CDR3 DNA: TGTGCCAGCAGCTGGAGACTAGCTGGAGTTAAAACCGGGGAGCTGTTTTTT; CDR3 protein: CASSWRLAGVKTGELFF; J gene: TRBJ2-2; D gene: TRBD2; V gene: TRBV7-6; clone size: -
CDR3 DNA: TGTGCCAGCAGCCATATTTCGGCAGGGGGGTCAAGCGGGAGTTCGTACGAGCAGTACTTC; CDR3 protein: CASSHISAGGSSGSSYEQYF; J gene: TRBJ2-7; D gene: -; V gene: TRBV3-1/TRBV3-2; clone size: -
CDR3 DNA: TGCGCCAGCAGTGGGACTCTCTACAATGAGCAGTTCTTC; CDR3 protein: CASSGTLYNEQFF; J gene: TRBJ2-1; D gene: -; V gene: TRBV10-2; clone size: few